This T cell receptor beta chain was recovered during a study of cytomegalovirus exposure and HLA in healthy donors. Amplification used 60 Vbeta primers and 13 Jbeta primers. Clones were read by immunoSEQ multiplex PCR, and TCRdb kept only the in-frame ones, dropping some. This sample has some 140,000 clones, with about 74% found just once. Looked up from germline, CDR1 is MNHEY and CDR2 is SVGAGI. V lost 4 bases, J lost 2 bases, and 6 bases stayed unmatched. CDR3 length: 15 amino acids. The chain is built from TRBV6-5 and TRBJ2-7; 9 bases match TRBD1. Sequences were obtained from PBMCs. The TCR was taken from a man aged 35 to 55 in good health and CMV-seronegative. CDR3 coding DNA: TGTGCCAGCAGTTTGGGACAGGGAGGGGCCTACGAGCAGTACTTC. Its translation: CASSLGQGGAYEQYF.